Each of the 11 T cell receptor beta chains below was sequenced from the same sample in a study of T cell repertoires in cytomegalovirus infection. TCRdb analysed the reads with MiXCR anew, one entry per CDR3 protein. The profile covers 100,000 to 150,000 distinct CDR3 sequences, with approximately 8.8% appearing a single time and roughly 9.1% taken by the ten largest. Material for sequencing was PBMCs. Every receptor here comes from a human donor in good health (CMV status not recorded). Some clones in this sample may be carry-over from other donors' samples.

This clonotype was seen a handful of times. The rearrangement joins TRBV24-1 to TRBJ1-2; D gene uncertain. The ends were cut back, 4 bases at V and 8 bases at J, with 13 bases in the middle. CDR1 KGHDR and CDR2 SFDVKD come from the germline V gene. CDR3 length: 13 amino acids. CDR3 sequence reads: CATSEGGLGGYTF. The DNA of the CDR3 is TGTGCCACCAGTGAAGGCGGGCTTGGAGGCTACACCTTC.

This clonotype was observed at least ten times. The V gene is TRBV28, the J gene TRBJ1-5, with 7 bases identical to TRBD1. J lost 1 base, V lost 1 base, and 1 base had no gene match. The CDR3 totals 15 residues. The germline V gene has CDR1 MDHEN and CDR2 SYDVKM. CDR3 nucleotides: TGTGCCAGCAGTTTATTCAGGGGGAGCAATCAGCCCCAGCATTTT. Its protein product is CASSLFRGSNQPQHF.

This clonotype was seen at least ten times. The chain has TRBV10-3 and TRBJ1-2; D gene ambiguous. With 7 bases removed from V and 3 bases from J, the gap between germline ends came to 12 bases. CDR3 length: 13 residues. Germline CDR1 and CDR2: ENHRY and SYGVKD. In DNA, the CDR3 is TGTGCCATCAAGGGTCGGCTCGACTATGGCTACACCTTC. This sequence encodes CAIKGRLDYGYTF.

This clonotype appeared many times. V gene TRBV7-7 combines with J gene TRBJ2-1, with 7 nucleotides matching TRBD1. Germline V gives CDR1 SSHAT, CDR2 FNYEAQ (reference sequence). This CDR3 region has 15 residues. After removal of 5 bases from V and 6 bases from J, the junction contained 10 bases not matched to a gene. The CDR3 DNA reads TGTGCCAGCAGCCGACGACAGGGAGAGATCAATGAGCAGTTCTTC. Residues: CASSRRQGEINEQFF.

This clonotype was observed a few times. The junction and the germline gene differ at one end; a read error may be behind it. The chain couples TRBV30 to TRBJ1-2; D is unresolved. Per germline, CDR1 GTSNPN and CDR2 SVGIG (reference sequence). The CDR3 spans 11 residues. In DNA, the CDR3 is TGTGCCTGGAATTTGGCGGGAAGAAAGGCCTTC. Protein product: CAWNLAGRKAF.

This clonotype was seen only a few times. The rearrangement joins TRBV28 to TRBJ1-1, with D uncertain. CDR3 length: 13 amino acids. From germline, CDR1 is MDHEN and CDR2 SYDVKM. Trimming removed 6 bases from V and 5 bases from J, with 13 bases in between. For the CDR3, the DNA is TGTGCCAGCAGCTCGTCGGGAAGGACTGAAGCTTTCTTT. Translation gives CASSSSGRTEAFF.

The J gene is TRBJ2-1, the V gene TRBV29-1; perhaps TRBD2 as D (5 bases). Trimming removed 2 bases from V and 0 bases from J, with 20 bases in between. The CDR3 runs to 18 residues. The germline CDR1 and CDR2 sequences are SQVTM and ANQGSEA. The CDR3 is CSVEMQTSSGNSYNEQFF. CDR3 DNA sequence: TGCAGCGTTGAAATGCAGACCTCGTCCGGGAACTCCTACAATGAGCAGTTCTTC.

A remark on this clonotype: This may be a read error: a much more frequent sequence differs by one nucleotide. The chain joins TRBV7-2 to TRBJ2-7; D is ambiguous. V was trimmed by 5 bases and J by 5 bases, leaving 13 bases between them. Germline CDR1 and CDR2: SGHTA and FQGNSA. CDR3 size: 13 residues. The CDR3 here is CASSTQHAHEQYF. CDR3 nucleotides: TGTGCCAGCAGCACACAACATGCCCACGAGCAGTACTTC.

This clonotype showed up many times. The chain employs TRBV10-3 and TRBJ1-5; maybe TRBD1 (6 bases). The CDR3 has 15 amino acids. Trimming pared 3 bases from V and 1 base from J, leaving 10 bases between. Per the germline V gene, CDR1 is ENHRY and CDR2 is SYGVKD. The CDR3 DNA follows: TGTGCCATCAGTGAAGTGACAGGAAGCAATCAGCCCCAGCATTTT. Its protein is CAISEVTGSNQPQHF.

This clonotype occurred many times. The chain uses TRBV23-1 and TRBJ1-2, with 7 bases matching TRBD1. TRBV23-1 is filed as an ORF, its function uncertain. The CDR3 is made up of 17 amino acids. With V trimmed by 6 bases and J by 5 bases, 18 bases remained unmatched. CDR3 amino acids: CASSRGGGGQDVYGYTF. In DNA form, the CDR3 reads TGCGCCAGCAGCCGAGGAGGAGGCGGACAGGACGTGTATGGCTACACCTTC.

This clonotype was observed a few times. The CDR3, as DNA: TGCAGCGTGGCAGCCGGGACAGCCACAGATACGCAGTATTTT. It is translated as CSVAAGTATDTQYF. The V and J genes are TRBV29-1 and TRBJ2-3, with 7 bases fitting TRBD1. V was pared by 6 bases and J by 2 bases, with 8 bases of the junction left unmatched. Per the germline V gene, CDR1 is SQVTM and CDR2 is ANQGSEA. This CDR3 region has 14 residues.